The present entry profiles one T cell receptor (beta chain) with its context. These data originate in a study of blood T cell repertoires in COVID-19. On the study more broadly: COVID-19 samples collected from the United States, Italy and Spain covered acute and convalescent phases. From T cells, B-cell-depleted T cells, or PBMCs came the material, which was cDNA or gDNA.

Cohort assignment relied on participant-reported clinical history. This CDR3 is built from 13 residues. Looked up from germline, CDR1 is LNHDA and CDR2 is SQIVND (reference sequence). The V end was cut by 1 base, the J end by 0 bases, with 3 bases between. Profiled with immunoSEQ multiplex PCR; TCRdb holds only in-frame clones, not every one. The data contain roughly 290,000 clones, 80% to 90% of them singletons. The material sequenced was PBMCs or T cells enriched from blood (not recorded which). V gene TRBV19 combines with J gene TRBJ1-1; D not certain. The sequence came from a woman between 25 and 40 years old who had recovered from COVID-19. The CDR3 DNA is TGTGCCAGTAGTATAGGTATGAACACTGAAGCTTTCTTT. It translates to CASSIGMNTEAFF.